A single sample is the source of the 3 T cell receptor beta chains below, sequenced in a study of cytomegalovirus exposure and HLA in healthy donors. PCR employed 60 Vbeta and 13 Jbeta primers. TCRdb keeps only in-frame clones here, not all; method: immunoSEQ multiplex PCR. The sample has about 130,000 clones; roughly 74% are singletons. The sequenced sample consisted of PBMCs. The receptors come from a woman aged 45-65 years in good health and CMV-seropositive.

The chain recombines TRBV15 with TRBJ2-3; TRBD2 agrees at 13 bases. The CDR3 loop spans 15 amino acids. CDR1 and CDR2 (germline): LNHNV, YYDKDF (reference sequence). After removal of 6 bases from V and 2 bases from J, the junction contained 2 bases not matched to a gene. CDR3 region: CATRGLAGLTDTQYF. The CDR3 nucleotides are TGTGCCACCAGGGGACTAGCGGGGCTCACAGATACGCAGTATTTT.

The chain joins TRBV19 to TRBJ1-2; maybe TRBD1 (5 bases). CDR3 length equals 15 residues. CDR1 LNHDA and CDR2 SQIVND come from the germline V gene (reference sequence). V was cut by 2 bases and J by 2 bases, with 12 bases left in between. The CDR3 DNA sequence: TGTGCCAGTAGTATAAACGTCGGGGGAAACTATGGCTACACCTTC. Its translation is CASSINVGGNYGYTF.

V and J are TRBV6-5 and TRBJ1-5; 8 nucleotides match TRBD1. Germline CDR1 and CDR2: MNHEY and SVGAGI. Trimming took 6 bases from V and 5 from J; bases not matched to a gene: 6. The length of the CDR3 is 14 residues. CDR3 DNA sequence: TGTGCCAGCAGCCGTGGACAGGGAGATCAGCCCCAGCATTTT. It codes for CASSRGQGDQPQHF.